This T cell receptor beta chain was obtained from a study of CD8 T cells in Susac syndrome. An input of 0.5 to 1 ug of RNA was subjected to reverse transcription using random hexamers. MiXCR was run by TCRdb on the immunoSEQ multiplex PCR reads, yielding one entry per CDR3 protein. The repertoire holds approximately 80,000 distinct CDR3 sequences, with approximately 93% as singletons. The source is a human donor with Susac syndrome. Sample: CD8+ T cells from PBMCs.

CDR3 region: CAWNREGYGYTF. The CDR3 DNA is TGTGCCTGGAACAGGGAAGGCTATGGCTACACCTTC. V and J are TRBV30 and TRBJ1-2; TRBD1 is a possible D gene (6 bases). Germline V gene sequence: CDR1 GTSNPN, CDR2 SVGIG (reference sequence). Trimming took off 4 bases at V and 4 bases at J, with 10 bases between the two ends. The CDR3 sequence is 12 residues long.